Below are 25 T cell receptor beta chains sequenced from a single sample in a study of CD8 T cells in ankylosing spondylitis. Using its own MiXCR run on the 5' RACE reads, TCRdb lists one record per CDR3 protein. Among some 100,000 distinct CDR3 sequences listed, 8% to 10% were seen once. The specimen sequenced was blood, either unsorted or a sorted T cell fraction (not recorded which). All receptors derive from a male donor with ankylosing spondylitis or in good health (not recorded which).

Only one count was recorded for this clonotype. A single base separates this from a much larger clone, so it may be a read error. This chain uses TRBV6-2 or TRBV6-3 with TRBJ1-2, with no clear D. There are 14 residues in the CDR3. Germline CDR1 and CDR2: MNHEY and SVGEGT. CDR3 sequence: CASSLPRTDYDYTF. CDR3 sequence (DNA): TGTGCCAGCAGTCTGCCTCGGACTGATTATGACTACACCTTC.

This clonotype appeared many times. The chain recombines TRBV27 with TRBJ1-6, with 7 bases identical to TRBD1. The trim removed 6 bases at V and 8 bases at J, leaving 13 bases unmatched. The CDR3 spans 16 residues. Germline CDR1 and CDR2: MNHEY and SMNVEV (reference sequence). Here the CDR3 reads CASSPAEQGLDSPLHF. In DNA form, the CDR3 reads TGTGCCAGCAGCCCCGCGGAACAGGGGCTTGATTCACCCCTCCACTTT.

This clonotype was seen repeatedly, ten times or more. The gene calls are TRBV7-2 and TRBJ2-4, with 9 bases aligning to TRBD2. Trimming at V came to 7 bases and at J to 1 base, leaving 8 bases not matched to a gene. The germline CDR1 and CDR2 sequences are SGHTA and FQGNSA. This CDR3 is built from 16 residues. The DNA for the CDR3 is TGTGCCAGCACCCTTAGCGGGAGAATGGCCAAAAACATTCAGTACTTC. Protein sequence: CASTLSGRMAKNIQYF.

The chain employs TRBV19 and TRBJ2-7, with D possibly TRBD2 on 6 matching bases. The CDR3 loop spans 15 amino acids. The V end was cut by 9 bases, the J end by 2 bases, with 20 bases between. The germline V gene encodes CDR1 LNHDA and CDR2 SQIVND (reference sequence). The CDR3 nucleotides are TGTGCCAGCCGGGAGACGGATTTTTCTCCCTACGAGCAGTACTTC. It specifies CASRETDFSPYEQYF.

This clonotype has at least ten counts. This sequence joins TRBV13 and TRBJ2-5; D is possibly TRBD1 (6 bases). The CDR3 is made up of 15 amino acids. Germline V gene sequence: CDR1 PRHDT, CDR2 FYEKMQ (reference sequence). Between the trimmed V and J ends, which lost 8 bases and 0 bases, there was a span of 16 bases. The CDR3 sequence is CASQDRSSHQETQYF. For the CDR3, the DNA is TGTGCCAGCCAAGACAGGAGTAGCCACCAAGAGACCCAGTACTTC.

This clonotype was observed many times. This chain links TRBV18 with TRBJ2-7; 7 nucleotides agree with TRBD1. This CDR3 is built from 15 residues. Germline V CDR1 and CDR2: KGHSH, LQKENI. The J segment lost 2 bases and the V segment lost 0 bases, leaving 4 bases of the junction unmatched. CDR3 in amino acids: CASSPPVGQTYEQYF. CDR3 nucleotides: TGTGCCAGCTCACCACCGGTGGGACAGACCTACGAGCAGTACTTC.

The rearrangement links TRBV15 to TRBJ1-5; no clear D. CDR1 is LNHNV and CDR2 is YYDKDF in the germline V gene (reference sequence). Trimming cost V 7 bases and J 3 bases, with 13 bases left between them. There are 14 residues in the CDR3. The CDR3 sequence is CATTAAQYNQPQHF. In DNA, the CDR3 is TGTGCCACCACCGCGGCCCAATACAATCAGCCCCAGCATTTT.

This clonotype appeared many times. The chain couples TRBV6-2 or TRBV6-3 to TRBJ1-1; possible D gene TRBD1, 5 bases. Trimming cost V 3 bases and J 1 base, with 9 bases left between them. Per germline, CDR1 MNHEY and CDR2 SVGEGT. The CDR3 is made up of 14 amino acids. The CDR3 DNA follows: TGTGCCAGCAGTTATCGGCAGGGGAACACTGAAGCTTTCTTT. This translates into CASSYRQGNTEAFF.

The chain has TRBV7-9 and TRBJ2-7; D possibly corresponds to TRBD1 (5 bases). CDR1 SEHNR and CDR2 FQNEAQ come from the germline V gene (reference sequence). This CDR3 has 13 residues. V gave up 3 bases and J gave up 3 bases, with 9 bases separating them. The DNA of the CDR3 is TGTGCCAGCAGCTTGTTGGACATCTACGAGCAGTACTTC. It is translated as CASSLLDIYEQYF.

J is TRBJ2-7 and V is TRBV20-1; 7 nucleotides line up with TRBD1. This CDR3 is built from 16 residues. The ends lost 0 bases at V and 5 bases at J; junction bases unmatched: 13. Per germline, CDR1 DFQATT and CDR2 SNEGSKA (reference sequence). In DNA form, the CDR3 reads TGCAGTGCTAGAGATAGGGGGCAAGCGACGATTCACGAGCAGTACTTC. Amino acid sequence: CSARDRGQATIHEQYF.

This clonotype has just a few counts. A junction end diverges from the germline sequence, so it may reflect a read error. V usage is TRBV5-1 and J usage is TRBJ2-6, with D possibly TRBD2 on 5 matching bases. CDR1 SGHRS and CDR2 YFSETQ come from the germline V gene. The CDR3 has 15 residues. The CDR3 here is CASRVRGGPQGVLAF. CDR3 sequence (DNA): TGCGCCAGCAGGGTTCGAGGAGGCCCCCAAGGCGTCCTGGCTTTC.

This clonotype was counted many times. This chain joins TRBV20-1 and TRBJ1-6; 8 bases are a match to TRBD1. Per germline, CDR1 DFQATT and CDR2 SNEGSKA (reference sequence). This CDR3 spans 15 amino acids. V gave up 3 bases and J gave up 7 bases; unmatched junction bases: 8. CDR3 amino acids: CSASDPGQANSPLHF. The CDR3 bases are TGCAGTGCTAGTGACCCGGGACAGGCCAATTCACCCCTCCACTTT.

In its sample, this clonotype was seen many times. The rearrangement uses TRBV7-8 and TRBJ2-1; D uncertain. CDR1 and CDR2 from the germline V gene are SGHVS and FQNEAQ. V lost 4 bases and J lost 9, with 13 bases in between. This CDR3 is built from 13 residues. CDR3 in amino acids: CASSSRWSSEQFF. The CDR3 DNA reads as TGTGCCAGCAGCTCCCGCTGGTCGAGTGAGCAGTTCTTC.

This clonotype was detected ten times or more. Sequence at one end of the junction differs from germline and may be a read error. The chain links TRBV3-1 to TRBJ1-2; weak D call: TRBD1 (6 bases). The germline V gene has CDR1 LGHDT and CDR2 YNNKEL (reference sequence). The CDR3 is 13 amino acids. The CDR3 loop is CASSLQVSRGTHF. CDR3 DNA sequence: TGTGCCAGCAGCCTCCAAGTTAGTCGTGGGACACATTTC.

This clonotype appeared many times. This may be a read error, as it is one base from a much larger clone. The J gene is TRBJ1-4, the V gene TRBV10-3; the D gene is possibly TRBD1 (5 bases). Per germline, CDR1 ENHRY and CDR2 SYGVKD. The CDR3 is made up of 14 amino acids. The CDR3 region has the DNA TGTACCATCAGCCAACGGGGGTCACTGGAAAAACTGTTTTTT. Residues: CTISQRGSLEKLFF.

In its sample, this clonotype was seen many times. The chain employs TRBV27 and TRBJ2-1; D is unclear. Germline V lookup: CDR1 MNHEY, CDR2 SMNVEV (reference sequence). Trimming removed 2 bases at V and 7 bases at J, with 6 bases between. CDR3 length: 12 residues. The CDR3 nucleotides are TGTGCCAGCAGTTTAGGCCGGAATGAGCAGTTCTTC. Protein sequence: CASSLGRNEQFF.

At least ten counts were recorded for this clonotype. The chain couples TRBV29-1 to TRBJ1-2, with a weak D call TRBD1 (5 bases). The V gene lost 4 bases and the J gene lost 5 bases, with 20 bases spanning the gap. Germline loops: CDR1 SQVTM, CDR2 ANQGSEA. The length of the CDR3 is 15 residues. This CDR3 reads CSVVAGQGDRYGYTF. The CDR3 DNA is TGCAGCGTTGTCGCCGGGCAGGGTGATCGATATGGCTACACCTTC.

This clonotype turned up a few times. This chain links TRBV7-9 with TRBJ2-1, with unresolved D. V lost 5 bases and J 7 bases, leaving 9 bases between the germline ends. Germline-derived CDR1 and CDR2 are SEHNR and FQNEAQ (reference sequence). This CDR3 spans 12 amino acids. Here the CDR3 DNA reads TGTGCCAGCAGCCCCGGACGGAATGAGCAGTTCTTC. It codes for CASSPGRNEQFF.

The V gene is TRBV21-1, the J gene TRBJ1-6; the table calls TRBD1, which could not be checked here. TRBV21-1 is termed a pseudogene. This CDR3 is built from 17 residues. This chain's CDR3 is CASSLLGQGKDGSPLHF. CDR3 DNA: TGTGCCAGCAGCCTACTCGGGCAGGGGAAGGACGGTTCACCCCTCCACTTT.

This clonotype was seen many times. CDR3 DNA sequence: TGCAGTGCGACACCGGGGGGGTGGTATGGCTACACCTTC. Its translation: CSATPGGWYGYTF. The genes are TRBV20-1 and TRBJ1-2; possibly TRBD1 for D (5 bases). V was shortened by 6 bases and J by 5 bases, with 16 bases between the two germline ends. Germline loops: CDR1 DFQATT, CDR2 SNEGSKA (reference sequence). The CDR3 loop spans 13 amino acids.

This clonotype was seen repeatedly, ten times or more. This chain uses TRBV12-3 or TRBV12-4 with TRBJ1-4; possible D gene TRBD1, 5 bases. Trimming cost V 2 bases and J 3 bases, with 10 bases left between them. The CDR3 is made up of 15 amino acids. The DNA of the CDR3 is TGTGCCAGCAGTTTAATCGGGACGGCTAATGAAAAACTGTTTTTT. It specifies CASSLIGTANEKLFF.

The chain has TRBV6-2 or TRBV6-3 and TRBJ1-2; 9 bases are shared with TRBD1. V lost 7 bases, J lost 4 bases, and 10 bases stayed unmatched. From germline, CDR1 is MNHEY and CDR2 SVGEGT. The CDR3 covers 15 residues. The CDR3 reads CASTNRTGAAYGYTF. DNA for the CDR3: TGTGCCAGCACCAACAGGACAGGGGCGGCCTATGGCTACACCTTC.

The rearrangement joins TRBV7-9 to TRBJ1-3; D gene unclear. This CDR3 has 15 amino acids. V dropped 1 base and J dropped 0 bases, with 7 bases sitting between them. CDR1 SEHNR and CDR2 FQNEAQ come from the germline V gene (reference sequence). CDR3 sequence: CASSLGQVSGNTIYF. CDR3 DNA sequence: TGTGCCAGCAGCTTAGGTCAGGTCTCTGGAAACACCATATATTTT.

This clonotype occurred many times. V gene TRBV6-2 or TRBV6-3 combines with J gene TRBJ1-1; D gene unclear. Trimming removed 6 bases from V and 1 base from J, with 15 bases in between. There are 15 residues in the CDR3. Germline V gene lookup returns CDR1 MNHEY and CDR2 SVGEGT. In DNA, the CDR3 is TGTGCCAGCAGCCTCCCCCACAGCCAGAACACTGAAGCTTTCTTT. Protein product: CASSLPHSQNTEAFF.

This clonotype came up many times. The V call is TRBV25-1, the J call TRBJ2-3; 13 bases agree with TRBD2. CDR3 length: 16 residues. Germline V lookup: CDR1 MGHDK, CDR2 SYGVNS. V shed 3 bases and J 5 bases; nucleotides not matched to a gene: 5. CDR3 residues: CASSEGLAGFRDTQYF. CDR3 coding DNA: TGTGCCAGCAGTGAGGGACTAGCGGGGTTCAGAGATACGCAGTATTTT.